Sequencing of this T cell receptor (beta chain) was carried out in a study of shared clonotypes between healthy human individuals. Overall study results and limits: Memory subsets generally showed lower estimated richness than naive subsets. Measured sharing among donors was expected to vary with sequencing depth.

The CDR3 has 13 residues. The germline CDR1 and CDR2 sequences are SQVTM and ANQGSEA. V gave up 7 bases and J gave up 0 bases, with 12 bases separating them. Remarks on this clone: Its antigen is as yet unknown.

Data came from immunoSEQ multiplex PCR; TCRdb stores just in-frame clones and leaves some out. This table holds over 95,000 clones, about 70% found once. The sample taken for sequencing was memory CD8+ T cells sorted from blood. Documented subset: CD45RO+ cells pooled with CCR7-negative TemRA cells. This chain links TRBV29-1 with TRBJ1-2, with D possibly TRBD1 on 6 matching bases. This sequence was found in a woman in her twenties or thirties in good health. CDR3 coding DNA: TGCAGCGCCCGGACAGAGACTAACTATGGCTACACCTTC. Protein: CSARTETNYGYTF.